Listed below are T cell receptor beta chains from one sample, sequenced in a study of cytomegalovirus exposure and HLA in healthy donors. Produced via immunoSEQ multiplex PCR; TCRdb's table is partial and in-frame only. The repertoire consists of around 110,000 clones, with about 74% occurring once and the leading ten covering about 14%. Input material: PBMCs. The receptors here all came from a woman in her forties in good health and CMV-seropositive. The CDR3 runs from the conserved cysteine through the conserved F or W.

CASSTTGGADGYTF	TRBV19	TRBJ1-2
CASSQAVTSGGAAEQYF	TRBV4-2	TRBJ2-7
CATSSDSGGGYTF	TRBV15	TRBJ1-2
CASSLAGVGSPLHF	TRBV11-3	TRBJ1-6
CASRIGGGVNVLTF	TRBV6-5	TRBJ2-6
CASSQTGVGNQPQHF	TRBV4-1	TRBJ1-5
CATSDRRDEEQYF	TRBV2	TRBJ2-7
CASSPTVDSGNTIYF	TRBV7-6	TRBJ1-3
CASSFGLAGVTDTQYF	TRBV6-5	TRBJ2-3
CASSSTGDGYTF	TRBV7-8	TRBJ1-2
CASSLTSGATEAFF	TRBV7-9	TRBJ1-1
CASSDDGNYEQYF	TRBV25-1	.
CASSQGTGGNQPQHF	TRBV7-9	TRBJ1-5
CASSFGSSGANVLTF	TRBV5-1	TRBJ2-6
CASTQGQGSYRYTF	TRBV19	TRBJ1-2
CASSLGGHLSYEQYF	TRBV6-5	TRBJ2-7
CASSLARGNGQPQHF	TRBV7-2	TRBJ1-5
CASSSGQGGETQYF	TRBV5-1	TRBJ2-5
CASSPSRDRGQSNQPQHF	TRBV5-1	TRBJ1-5
CASSLQSPGVADTQYF	TRBV5-1	TRBJ2-3
CASSYSRRSTDTQYF	TRBV6-5	TRBJ2-3
CASSLEGDYGYTF	TRBV5-4	TRBJ1-2
CASSLDRDVTDTQYF	TRBV6-5	TRBJ2-3
CASSLGGQGNSPLHF	TRBV5-1	TRBJ1-6
CASSSRDRPYGYTF	TRBV27	TRBJ1-2
CASKSGGYQETQYF	TRBV19	TRBJ2-5
CAIRKGQGVDEQFF	TRBV10-3	TRBJ2-1
CASSRAGITEAFF	TRBV5-6	TRBJ1-1
CASSFGGPRSVNEQFF	TRBV7-9	TRBJ2-1
CASSQERGMSYTF	TRBV4-1	TRBJ1-2
CASSVHWGQADTQYF	TRBV9	TRBJ2-3
CASSRATGNGYTF	TRBV5-1	TRBJ1-2
CASRGQYPYGYTF	TRBV6-1	TRBJ1-2
CSVSQGYEQYF	TRBV29-1	TRBJ2-7
CASSLGSGSAYEQYF	TRBV5-6	TRBJ2-7
CATSGGPSYNEQFF	TRBV6-5	TRBJ2-1
CASRRGSDYQPQHF	TRBV2	TRBJ1-5
CASSSAGNTEAFF	TRBV2	TRBJ1-1
CASSSALTGFNTEAFF	TRBV19	TRBJ1-1
CASSLGQGNTEAFF	TRBV7-2	TRBJ1-1
CASSRGAGGPETQYF	TRBV5-4	TRBJ2-5
CASSSRDREKLFF	TRBV5-1	TRBJ1-4
CAINTGNGYTF	TRBV19	TRBJ1-2
CASSLSQGYGYTF	TRBV5-6	TRBJ1-2
CASSDTLDKNTEAFF	TRBV2	TRBJ1-1
CASSQDRLANNEQFF	TRBV4-1	TRBJ2-1
CASKGIQDTNQPQHF	TRBV2	TRBJ1-5
CAISDRDLSTEAFF	TRBV10-3	TRBJ1-1
CAISEWTSGDYRDTQYF	TRBV10-3	TRBJ2-3
CASSPEQGSGYTF	TRBV5-1	TRBJ1-2
CASSLDYDTQYF	TRBV5-4	TRBJ2-3
CASSLWKGATEAFF	TRBV28	TRBJ1-1